This TCR beta chain originates from a study of identifying expanded T cells in peripheral blood. General study results and limits: Clone count variance between approximately two-week samples rose with total template count. Over around two and four weeks, about 15 and 19 clones changed, versus around 1.2 between replicates.

Produced via immunoSEQ multiplex PCR; TCRdb's table is partial and in-frame only. The data show approximately 97,000 clones, with around 88% seen just once and roughly an eighth held by the top ten. This CDR3 contains 14 residues. Germline lookup yields CDR1 SGDLS and CDR2 YYNGEE. Trimming removed 0 bases from V and 4 bases from J, with 10 bases in between. With regard to this clone: Its antigen is still unknown.

Collection occurred without any documented infections or immune events in donors. The source material was blood. This clonotype originated in a person between 18 and 75 years old in good health. The V gene is TRBV9, the J gene TRBJ1-2, with D possibly TRBD1 on 5 matching bases. The DNA of the CDR3 is TGTGCCAGCAGCGTAGATCGGGGCCCCTATGGCTACACCTTC. As protein: CASSVDRGPYGYTF.